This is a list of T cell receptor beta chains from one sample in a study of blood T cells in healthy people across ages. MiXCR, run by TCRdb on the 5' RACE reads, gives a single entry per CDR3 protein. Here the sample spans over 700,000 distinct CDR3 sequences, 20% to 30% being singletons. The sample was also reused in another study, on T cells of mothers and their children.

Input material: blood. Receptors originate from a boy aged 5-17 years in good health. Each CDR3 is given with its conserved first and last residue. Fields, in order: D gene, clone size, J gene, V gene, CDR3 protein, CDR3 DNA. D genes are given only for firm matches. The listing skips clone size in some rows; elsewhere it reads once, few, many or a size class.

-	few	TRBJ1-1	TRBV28	CASSLGIAFF	TGTGCCAGCAGTTTGGGAATAGCTTTCTTT
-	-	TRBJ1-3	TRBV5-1	CASSLAQTGGNTIYF	TGCGCCAGCAGCTTGGCCCAAACAGGGGGAAACACCATATATTTT
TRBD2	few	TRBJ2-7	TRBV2	CASSKIAGAPYEQYF	TGTGCCAGCAGTAAGATAGCGGGGGCCCCCTACGAGCAGTACTTC
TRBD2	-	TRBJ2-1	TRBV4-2	CASSLGAGGDNEQFF	TGTGCCAGCAGCCTCGGGGCGGGAGGGGACAATGAGCAGTTCTTC
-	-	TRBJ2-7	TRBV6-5	CASSYEREYEQYF	TGTGCCAGCAGTTACGAGCGTGAGTACGAGCAGTACTTC
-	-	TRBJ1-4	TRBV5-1	CASTYDSLNEKLFF	TGCGCCAGCACGTACGACAGTCTGAATGAAAAACTGTTTTTT
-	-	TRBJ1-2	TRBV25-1	CASSDQIGANYGCTF	TGTGCCAGCAGTGACCAGATCGGTGCGAACTATGGCTGCACCTTC
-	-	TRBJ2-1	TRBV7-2	CASSLGGTNNEQFF	TGTGCCAGCAGCTTAGGCGGGACAAACAATGAGCAGTTCTTC
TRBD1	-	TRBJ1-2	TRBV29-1	CSVRDRDPLGYTF	TGCAGCGTGAGGGACAGGGATCCCCTTGGCTACACCTTC
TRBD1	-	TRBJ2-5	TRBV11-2	CASSQHGTGKETQYF	TGTGCCAGCAGCCAGCACGGGACAGGCAAAGAGACCCAGTACTTC
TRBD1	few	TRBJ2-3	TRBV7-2	CASSLRGQGWTDTQYF	TGTGCCAGCAGCTTAAGGGGACAGGGGTGGACAGATACGCAGTATTTT
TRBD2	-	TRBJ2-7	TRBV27	CASSPSSGISYEQYF	TGTGCCAGCAGCCCCTCTAGCGGGATATCCTACGAGCAGTACTTC
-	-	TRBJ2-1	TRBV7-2	CASSLEGARILF	TGTGCCAGCAGCTTAGAAGGCGCTAGAATCCTCTTC
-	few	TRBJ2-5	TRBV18	CASSPGVARYQETQYF	TGTGCCAGCTCACCGGGCGTTGCACGTTACCAAGAGACCCAGTACTTC
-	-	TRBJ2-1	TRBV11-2	CASSYEEGNEQFF	TGTGCCAGCAGCTACGAAGAGGGTAATGAGCAGTTCTTC
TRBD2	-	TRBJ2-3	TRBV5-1	CASSEWTRGTDTQYF	TGCGCCAGCAGCGAATGGACTAGGGGCACAGATACGCAGTATTTT
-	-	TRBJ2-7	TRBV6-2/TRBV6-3	CASSYLRTDEQYF	TGTGCCAGCAGTTACCTCCGGACAGACGAGCAGTACTTC